This T cell receptor beta chain emerged from a study of OX40 agonist ivuxolimab in advanced cancers. Using immunoSEQ multiplex PCR, the repertoire was profiled, and TCRdb retains in-frame clones only, with some absent. The sample lists tens of thousands of clones, under 95% occurring once. This CDR3 is built from 14 residues. Germline V CDR1 and CDR2: ENHRY, SYGVKD. V trimming: 10 bases; J trimming: 2 bases; junction bases outside the gene matches: 7. This chain links TRBV10-3 with TRBJ2-1; 8 positions match TRBD1. The sequence came from an adult with an advanced solid tumor such as melanoma, head and neck, liver or kidney cancer. Sequencing was performed on CD4+ or CD8+ T cells sorted from blood, taken in a trial of the OX40 agonist ivuxolimab. The CDR3 spells CATEGTGPYNEQFF. CDR3 nucleotides: TGTGCCACCGAAGGGACAGGCCCCTACAATGAGCAGTTCTTC.